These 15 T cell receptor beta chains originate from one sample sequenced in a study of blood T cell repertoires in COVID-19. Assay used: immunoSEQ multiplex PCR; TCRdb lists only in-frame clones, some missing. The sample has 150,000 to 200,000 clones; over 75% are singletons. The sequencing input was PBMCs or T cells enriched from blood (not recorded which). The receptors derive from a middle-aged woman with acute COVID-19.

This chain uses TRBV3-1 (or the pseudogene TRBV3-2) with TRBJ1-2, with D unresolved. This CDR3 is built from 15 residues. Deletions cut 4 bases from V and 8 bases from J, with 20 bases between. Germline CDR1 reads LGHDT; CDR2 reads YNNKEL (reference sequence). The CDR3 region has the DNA TGTGCCAGCAGCCCAACTTCGGCGGGAGGGCACGGCTACACCTTC. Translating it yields CASSPTSAGGHGYTF.

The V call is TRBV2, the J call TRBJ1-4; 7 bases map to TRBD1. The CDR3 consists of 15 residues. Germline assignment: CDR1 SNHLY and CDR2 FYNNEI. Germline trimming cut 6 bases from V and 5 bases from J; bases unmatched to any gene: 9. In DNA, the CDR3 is TGTGCCAGCAGCTCCTTGACAGGGACGAATGAAAAACTGTTTTTT. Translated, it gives CASSSLTGTNEKLFF.

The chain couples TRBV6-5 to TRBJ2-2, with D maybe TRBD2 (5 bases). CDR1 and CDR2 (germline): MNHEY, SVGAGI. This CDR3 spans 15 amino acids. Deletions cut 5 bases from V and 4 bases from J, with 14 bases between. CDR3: CASSPSPAGTGELFF. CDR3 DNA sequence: TGTGCCAGCAGTCCTAGCCCGGCTGGCACCGGGGAGCTGTTTTTT.

The CDR3 DNA is TGCGCCAGCAGCCAAGAACAGGGGCGACACTCTGGGGCCAACGTCCTGACTTTC. Translating gives CASSQEQGRHSGANVLTF. The genes are TRBV4-1 and TRBJ2-6, with 7 bases aligning to TRBD1. Germline trimming cut 0 bases from V and 0 bases from J; bases unmatched to any gene: 5. The germline V gene encodes CDR1 MGHRA and CDR2 YSYEKL. The CDR3 totals 18 residues.

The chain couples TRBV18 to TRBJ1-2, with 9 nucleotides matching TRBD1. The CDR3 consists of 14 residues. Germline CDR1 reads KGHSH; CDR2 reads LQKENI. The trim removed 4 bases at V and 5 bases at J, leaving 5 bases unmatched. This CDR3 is CASSRDREDYGYTF. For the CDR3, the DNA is TGTGCCAGCTCACGGGACAGGGAAGATTATGGCTACACCTTC. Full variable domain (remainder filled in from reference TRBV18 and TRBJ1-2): NAGVMQNPRHLVRRRGQEARLRCSPMKGHSHVYWYRQLPEEGLKFMVYLQKENIIDESGMPKERFSAEFPKEGPSILRIQQVVRGDSAAYFCASSRDREDYGYTFGSGTRLTVV.

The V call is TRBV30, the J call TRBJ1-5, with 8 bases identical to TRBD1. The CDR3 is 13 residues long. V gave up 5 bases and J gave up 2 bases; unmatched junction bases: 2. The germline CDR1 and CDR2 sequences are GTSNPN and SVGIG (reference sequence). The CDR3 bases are TGTGCCTGGCAGGGGGCGCGCAATCAGCCCCAGCATTTT. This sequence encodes CAWQGARNQPQHF.

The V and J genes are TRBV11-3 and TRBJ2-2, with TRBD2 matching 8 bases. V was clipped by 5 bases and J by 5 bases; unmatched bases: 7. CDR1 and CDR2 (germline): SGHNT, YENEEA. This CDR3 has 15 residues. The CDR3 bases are TGTGCCAGCAGCGAGAGGGCTAGCGGGACCGGGGAGCTGTTTTTT. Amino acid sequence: CASSERASGTGELFF.

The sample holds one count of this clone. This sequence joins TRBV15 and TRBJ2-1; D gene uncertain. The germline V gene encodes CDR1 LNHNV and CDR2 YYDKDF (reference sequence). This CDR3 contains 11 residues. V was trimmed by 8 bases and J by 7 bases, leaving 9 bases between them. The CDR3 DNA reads TGTGCCACCTCCAGGATGAATGAGCAGTTCTTC. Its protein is CATSRMNEQFF.

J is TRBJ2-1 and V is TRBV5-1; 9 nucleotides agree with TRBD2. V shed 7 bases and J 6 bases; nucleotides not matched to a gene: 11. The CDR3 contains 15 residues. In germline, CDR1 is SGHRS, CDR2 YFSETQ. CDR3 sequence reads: CASAKIAGEGNEQFF. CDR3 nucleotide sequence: TGCGCCAGCGCCAAAATAGCGGGAGAAGGCAATGAGCAGTTCTTC.

The CDR3 region has the DNA TGTGCCAGTAGAATAACGGGCGGGACTAGCACAGATACGCAGTATTTT. Protein sequence: CASRITGGTSTDTQYF. The rearrangement uses TRBV19 and TRBJ2-3; TRBD2 is a possible D gene (6 bases). V lost 6 bases to trimming and J lost 0 bases, with 16 bases between them. The CDR3 contains 16 residues. Looked up from germline, CDR1 is LNHDA and CDR2 is SQIVND (reference sequence).

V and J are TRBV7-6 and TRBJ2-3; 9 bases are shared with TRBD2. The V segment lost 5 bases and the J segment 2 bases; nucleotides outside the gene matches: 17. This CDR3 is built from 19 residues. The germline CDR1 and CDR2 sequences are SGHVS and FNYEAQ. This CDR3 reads CASSERAGGLAGTTDTQYF. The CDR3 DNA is TGTGCCAGCAGCGAGCGAGCGGGGGGACTAGCTGGGACCACAGATACGCAGTATTTT. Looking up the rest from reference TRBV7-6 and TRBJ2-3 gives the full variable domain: GAGVSQSPRYKVTKRGQDVALRCDPISGHVSLYWYRQALGQGPEFLTYFNYEAQQDKSGLPNDRFSAERPEGSISTLTIQRTEQRDSAMYRCASSERAGGLAGTTDTQYFGPGTRLTVL.

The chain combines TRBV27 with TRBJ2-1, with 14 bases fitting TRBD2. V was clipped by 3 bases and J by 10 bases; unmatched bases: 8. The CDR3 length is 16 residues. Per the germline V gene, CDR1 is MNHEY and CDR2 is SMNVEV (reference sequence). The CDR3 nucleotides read TGTGCCAGCAGTTTGCCCCGGACTAGCGGGAGGCCAGAGCAGTTCTTC. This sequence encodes CASSLPRTSGRPEQFF.

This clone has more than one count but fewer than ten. The CDR3 loop is CASSPYDRADEQFF. The DNA for the CDR3 is TGTGCCAGCAGCCCATATGACAGGGCAGATGAGCAGTTCTTC. The gene calls are TRBV7-6 and TRBJ2-1; 7 nucleotides match TRBD1. J lost 8 bases, V lost 5 bases, and 9 bases had no gene match. Germline V lookup: CDR1 SGHVS, CDR2 FNYEAQ. The CDR3 is 14 residues long.

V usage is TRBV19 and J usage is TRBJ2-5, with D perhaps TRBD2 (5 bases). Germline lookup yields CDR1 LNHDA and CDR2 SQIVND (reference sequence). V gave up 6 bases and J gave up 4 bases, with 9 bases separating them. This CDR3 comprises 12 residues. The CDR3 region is CASRGSAETQYF. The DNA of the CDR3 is TGTGCCAGTAGAGGGAGTGCAGAGACCCAGTACTTC.

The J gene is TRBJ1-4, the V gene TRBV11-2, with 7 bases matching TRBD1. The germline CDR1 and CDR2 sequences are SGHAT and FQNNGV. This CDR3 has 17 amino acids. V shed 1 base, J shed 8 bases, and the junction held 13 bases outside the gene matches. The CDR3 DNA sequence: TGTGCCAGCAGCTTAGGCACCCGGACAGGCCCAACGGAAAAACTGTTTTTT. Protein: CASSLGTRTGPTEKLFF.